The 19 T cell receptor beta chains listed next were all sequenced from one sample in a study of blood T cell repertoires in COVID-19. Profiling relied on immunoSEQ multiplex PCR, and the TCRdb table lists in-frame clones only, not all of them. Of 10,000 or so clones detected, around 76% appear once; the ten largest clones hold around 37%. Sequencing was done on a sample of peripheral blood. These receptors were obtained from a human donor in a cohort sampled during active COVID-19.

V is TRBV7-2 and J is TRBJ1-5; TRBD1 might be the D (6 bases). V gave up 5 bases and J gave up 6 bases, with 20 bases separating them. The germline CDR1 and CDR2 sequences are SGHTA and FQGNSA. This CDR3 spans 16 amino acids. The CDR3 loop is CASSQRLWGGFQPQHF. The CDR3 DNA reads as TGTGCCAGCAGCCAAAGGTTGTGGGGGGGCTTTCAGCCCCAGCATTTT. Variable domain in full (rest from reference TRBV7-2 and TRBJ1-5): GAGVSQSPSNKVTEKGKDVELRCDPISGHTALYWYRQSLGQGLEFLIYFQGNSAPDKSGLPSDRFSAERTGGSVSTLTIQRTQQEDSAVYLCASSQRLWGGFQPQHFGDGTRLSIL.

V is TRBV5-1 and J is TRBJ2-7; 9 bases agree with TRBD1. Germline assignment: CDR1 SGHRS and CDR2 YFSETQ. V was clipped by 5 bases and J by 2 bases; unmatched bases: 5. The CDR3 has 14 residues. The CDR3 loop is CASRRRQGAYEQYF. The CDR3 DNA is TGCGCCAGCAGAAGACGACAGGGGGCCTACGAGCAGTACTTC.

The chain has TRBV7-9 and TRBJ2-7; D is possibly TRBD2 (6 bases). V lost 1 base and J 2 bases, leaving 6 bases between the germline ends. The V gene's germline CDR1 is SEHNR and CDR2 FQNEAQ (reference sequence). This CDR3 spans 13 amino acids. CDR3 sequence (DNA): TGTGCCAGCAGCTTAGGGACTACCTACGAGCAGTACTTC. The encoded protein is CASSLGTTYEQYF.

This CDR3 is CASSQSTGSVGTQYF. The CDR3 DNA follows: TGCGCCAGCAGCCAATCCACAGGGTCCGTGGGGACCCAGTACTTC. The chain carries TRBV4-1 and TRBJ2-5, with a possible D match to TRBD1 (6 bases). Trimming took 2 bases from V and 7 from J, leaving 17 bases between them. This CDR3 contains 15 residues. CDR1 MGHRA and CDR2 YSYEKL come from the germline V gene.

This clone was counted between two and nine times. The chain employs TRBV2 and TRBJ1-6; D not resolved. The CDR3 is 15 residues long. CDR1 SNHLY and CDR2 FYNNEI come from the germline V gene. Trimming shortened V by 0 bases and J by 8 bases, and 11 bases separated the two germline ends. Written as DNA, the CDR3 is TGTGCCAGCAGTGAAGCCCTAAGCCCCGATTCACCCCTCCACTTT. This codes for CASSEALSPDSPLHF.

The chain combines TRBV5-6 with TRBJ1-6; 8 bases line up with TRBD1. Germline CDR1 and CDR2: SGHDT and YYEEEE. CDR3 length: 15 amino acids. The V segment lost 4 bases and the J segment 6 bases; nucleotides outside the gene matches: 6. The CDR3 DNA sequence: TGTGCCAGCAGCAGACCACAGGGGGTTAATTCACCCCTCCACTTT. This encodes CASSRPQGVNSPLHF.

The rearrangement joins TRBV5-4 to TRBJ2-1; D may be TRBD2 (7 bases). The CDR3 length is 16 residues. Germline CDR1 reads SGHNT; CDR2 reads YYREEE (reference sequence). V lost 0 bases to trimming and J lost 0 bases, with 10 bases between them. CDR3 sequence: CASSLVGGASYNEQFF. CDR3 DNA sequence: TGTGCCAGCAGCTTGGTGGGGGGGGCCTCCTACAATGAGCAGTTCTTC. Looking up the rest from reference TRBV5-4 and TRBJ2-1 gives the full variable domain: ETGVTQSPTHLIKTRGQQVTLRCSSQSGHNTVSWYQQALGQGPQFIFQYYREEENGRGNFPPRFSGLQFPNYSSELNVNALELDDSALYLCASSLVGGASYNEQFFGPGTRLTVL.

By its share, this clone is medium-sized (0.01 to 0.1%). This chain uses TRBV4-1 with TRBJ2-7; TRBD2 agrees at 8 bases. The CDR3 has 15 amino acids. Trimming removed 0 bases from V and 5 bases from J; junction bases left unmatched: 6. Germline values: CDR1 MGHRA, CDR2 YSYEKL. CDR3 residues: CASSQDMRGANEQYF. CDR3 bases: TGCGCCAGCAGCCAAGATATGCGGGGGGCAAACGAGCAGTACTTC.

This chain connects TRBV9 to TRBJ1-2, with 7 bases lining up with TRBD1. Germline V gene lookup returns CDR1 SGDLS and CDR2 YYNGEE. The CDR3 is 14 residues long. The V and J ends lost 0 bases and 5 bases, in that order; junction bases with no gene match: 4. CDR3 sequence reads: CASSVAWGQYGYTF. Written as DNA, the CDR3 is TGTGCCAGCAGCGTAGCTTGGGGACAGTATGGCTACACCTTC.

This clone has a handful of counts. V gene TRBV9 combines with J gene TRBJ2-7; tentative D call: TRBD2 (6 bases). CDR1 is SGDLS and CDR2 is YYNGEE in the germline V gene. The V end lost 0 bases, the J end lost 3 bases, and 13 bases lay between the germline ends. The CDR3 is made up of 15 amino acids. The CDR3 reads CASSVGHGGSYEQYF. CDR3 nucleotides: TGTGCCAGCAGCGTAGGCCATGGGGGGAGCTACGAGCAGTACTTC.

Only one count was recorded for this clone. The rearrangement links TRBV19 to TRBJ1-4; 8 nucleotides agree with TRBD1. CDR1 LNHDA and CDR2 SQIVND come from the germline V gene (reference sequence). The CDR3 sequence is 15 residues long. Unmatched junction bases numbered 14, after V lost 9 bases and J lost 8 bases. DNA of the CDR3: TGTGCCAGCAACCCCCGGACAGGGTTGGTGGAAAAACTGTTTTTT. Amino acid sequence: CASNPRTGLVEKLFF. Variable domain in full (rest from reference TRBV19 and TRBJ1-4): DGGITQSPKYLFRKEGQNVTLSCEQNLNHDAMYWYRQDPGQGLRLIYYSQIVNDFQKGDIAEGYSVSREKKESFPLTVTSAQKNPTAFYLCASNPRTGLVEKLFFGSGTQLSVL.

The rearrangement uses TRBV19 and TRBJ2-7, with TRBD1 matching 8 bases. The CDR3 is 13 amino acids. Germline V gene lookup returns CDR1 LNHDA and CDR2 SQIVND (reference sequence). With V trimmed by 5 bases and J by 0 bases, 0 bases remained unmatched. CDR3 sequence reads: CASSGTGSYEQYF. In DNA form, the CDR3 reads TGTGCCAGTAGTGGGACAGGCTCCTACGAGCAGTACTTC.

The V call is TRBV29-1, the J call TRBJ1-1; TRBD1 might be the D (5 bases). Trimming took off 7 bases at V and 1 base at J, with 16 bases between the two ends. Germline V gene lookup returns CDR1 SQVTM and CDR2 ANQGSEA. The CDR3 has 14 amino acids. CDR3 DNA sequence: TGCAGCGCCAAATGGGGGGGAGAGAACACTGAAGCTTTCTTT. It encodes CSAKWGGENTEAFF.

In this sample, this clone turned up a few times. The chain combines TRBV7-6 with TRBJ2-7, with TRBD2 as a possible D gene (6 bases). This CDR3 has 15 amino acids. V was clipped by 2 bases and J by 2 bases, with 13 bases between them. Germline values: CDR1 SGHVS, CDR2 FNYEAQ. The CDR3 protein is CASSLSGLSTYEQYF. CDR3 sequence (DNA): TGTGCCAGCAGCTTAAGCGGGTTAAGTACCTACGAGCAGTACTTC. The full variable domain, its missing parts supplied by reference TRBV7-6 and TRBJ2-7, is GAGVSQSPRYKVTKRGQDVALRCDPISGHVSLYWYRQALGQGPEFLTYFNYEAQQDKSGLPNDRFSAERPEGSISTLTIQRTEQRDSAMYRCASSLSGLSTYEQYFGPGTRLTVT.

The sample holds one count of this clone. The chain has TRBV11-1 and TRBJ2-7, with D possibly being TRBD1 (6 bases). CDR3 length: 14 amino acids. CDR1 and CDR2 from the germline V gene are SGHAT and FQDESV (reference sequence). With 4 bases removed from V and 3 bases from J, the gap between germline ends came to 13 bases. As DNA, the CDR3 is TGTGCCAGCAGCTGGGGGCAAACAAACTACGAGCAGTACTTC. Protein sequence: CASSWGQTNYEQYF.

This clone was detected only a few times. The gene calls are TRBV28 and TRBJ2-7; 10 nucleotides align to TRBD2. CDR1 MDHEN and CDR2 SYDVKM come from the germline V gene. Trimming at V came to 7 bases and at J to 4 bases, leaving 16 bases not matched to a gene. The CDR3 runs 17 residues. The CDR3 DNA is TGTGCCAGCATCAGGAAGCGGGGGGGCCTTATGGGTTACGAGCAGTACTTC. Encoded protein: CASIRKRGGLMGYEQYF.

In its sample, this clone was seen a few times. The rearrangement uses TRBV3-1 (or the pseudogene TRBV3-2) and TRBJ1-1, with unresolved D. The length of the CDR3 is 12 residues. Germline values: CDR1 LGHDT, CDR2 YNNKEL (reference sequence). The ends were cut back, 4 bases at V and 4 bases at J, with 7 bases in the middle. The DNA for the CDR3 is TGTGCCAGCAGCCCAAGCGGCACTGAAGCTTTCTTT. Translating gives CASSPSGTEAFF.

This chain joins TRBV5-4 and TRBJ2-1, with TRBD2 as a possible D gene (7 bases). Trimming removed 4 bases at V and 7 bases at J, with 21 bases between. The germline V gene has CDR1 SGHNT and CDR2 YYREEE (reference sequence). This CDR3 comprises 16 residues. In DNA, the CDR3 is TGTGCCAGCAGCCTAACTACTGCGGGGGCCGGTAATGAGCAGTTCTTC. It is translated as CASSLTTAGAGNEQFF. Full variable domain (missing parts from reference TRBV5-4 and TRBJ2-1): ETGVTQSPTHLIKTRGQQVTLRCSSQSGHNTVSWYQQALGQGPQFIFQYYREEENGRGNFPPRFSGLQFPNYSSELNVNALELDDSALYLCASSLTTAGAGNEQFFGPGTRLTVL.

This chain links TRBV4-3 with TRBJ1-2; D unclear. This CDR3 has 14 residues. Trimming took 3 bases from V and 4 from J, leaving 12 bases between them. Germline-derived CDR1 and CDR2 are LGHNA and YSLEER. DNA for the CDR3: TGCGCCAGCAGCCAGGAATTTAGCAGCTATGGCTACACCTTC. It encodes CASSQEFSSYGYTF.